Given below is one T cell receptor beta chain in context. The antigen remains undetermined. These data originate in a study of neoadjuvant anti-PD-1 for oral cavity cancer. Study results and limitations: Post-nivolumab, blood T cell clonality was significantly elevated in non-responders. Higher pretreatment Treg/Th17 ratios tracked higher pretreatment blood clonality. Each response group had just a few patients in TCR analyses.

The CDR3 sequence is 13 residues long. Trimming removed 4 bases from V and 5 bases from J, with 10 bases in between. Germline CDR1 and CDR2: SNHLY and FYNNEI. TCRdb's copy holds only in-frame clones and misses some; the assay was immunoSEQ multiplex PCR. The table has about 68,000 clones, 85% seen once. This sample's time point: after neoadjuvant nivolumab, at surgical resection. PBMCs were not maintained or expanded in culture before analysis. Sequenced here: PBMCs, sampled after nivolumab (anti-PD-1) treatment. The source is a person aged 35 to 85 with oral cavity squamous cell carcinoma. This rearrangement joins TRBV2 to TRBJ2-3; D not resolved. The CDR3 reads CASSGVARDTQYF. The CDR3 coding sequence is TGTGCCAGCAGTGGCGTGGCCAGAGATACGCAGTATTTT.